The subject of this entry is one TCR beta chain. No antigen is known for it. Scientists amplified the TCR beta CDR3 regions from RNA transcripts. An initial RT-PCR round employing HTBI primers preceded a second-round multiplex PCR. Each CDR3 protein gets one entry after TCRdb re-called the multiplex PCR reads with MiXCR. The profile shows roughly 220,000 distinct CDR3 sequences, 40% to 50% of them singletons. Certain patients, namely those with other autoimmune diseases, uncontrolled infections, pregnancy or lactation, were excluded. The evidence that diagnosis relied on was clinical symptoms, serum thyroxine, TRAb, thyroid ultrasound and orbital computed tomography. PBMCs originated in about 10 ml of fresh peripheral blood. This specimen comes from a study of Graves' ophthalmopathy and Graves' hyperthyroidism. There are 13 residues in the CDR3. Germline CDR1 reads MNHEY; CDR2 reads SMNVEV (reference sequence). Trimming pared 0 bases from V and 8 bases from J, leaving 10 bases between.

Study results and limitations: Separation of ophthalmopathy from stable hyperthyroidism was achieved by a 13-signature model, at about 89% sensitivity and 81.08% specificity.

Sample: peripheral blood. This chain links TRBV27 with TRBJ1-1, with D unresolved. The clonotype originates from an adult man with Graves' ophthalmopathy. CDR3 in amino acids: CASSLSGRAEAFF. CDR3 bases: TGTGCCAGCAGTTTATCGGGCCGCGCCGAAGCTTTCTTT.